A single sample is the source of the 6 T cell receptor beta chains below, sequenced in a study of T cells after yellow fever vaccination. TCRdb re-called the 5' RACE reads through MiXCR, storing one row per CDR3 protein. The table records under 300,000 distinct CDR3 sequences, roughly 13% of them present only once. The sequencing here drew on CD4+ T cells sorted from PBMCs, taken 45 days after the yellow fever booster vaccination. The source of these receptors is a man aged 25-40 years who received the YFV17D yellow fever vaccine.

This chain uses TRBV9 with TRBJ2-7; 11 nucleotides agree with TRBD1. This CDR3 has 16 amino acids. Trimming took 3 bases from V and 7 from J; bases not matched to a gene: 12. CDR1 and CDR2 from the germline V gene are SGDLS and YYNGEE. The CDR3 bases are TGTGCCAGCAGCGCCAGGGACAGGGGGTCATTAGGGGAGCAGTACTTC. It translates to CASSARDRGSLGEQYF. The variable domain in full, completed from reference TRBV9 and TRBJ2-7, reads DSGVTQTPKHLITATGQRVTLRCSPRSGDLSVYWYQQSLDQGLQFLIQYYNGEERAKGNILERFSAQQFPDLHSELNLSSLELGDSALYFCASSARDRGSLGEQYFGPGTRLTVT.

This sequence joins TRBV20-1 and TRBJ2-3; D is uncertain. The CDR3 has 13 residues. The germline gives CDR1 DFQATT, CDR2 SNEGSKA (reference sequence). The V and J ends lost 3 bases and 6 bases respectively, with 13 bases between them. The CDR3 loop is CSASQPAPDTQYF. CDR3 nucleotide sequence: TGCAGTGCTAGTCAGCCCGCACCCGATACGCAGTATTTT.

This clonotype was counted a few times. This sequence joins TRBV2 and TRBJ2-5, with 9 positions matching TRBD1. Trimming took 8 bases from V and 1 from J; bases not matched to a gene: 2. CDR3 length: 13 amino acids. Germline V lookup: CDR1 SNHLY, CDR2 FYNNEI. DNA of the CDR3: TGTGCCAGCGACAGGGGGTCCCAAGAGACCCAGTACTTC. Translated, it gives CASDRGSQETQYF.

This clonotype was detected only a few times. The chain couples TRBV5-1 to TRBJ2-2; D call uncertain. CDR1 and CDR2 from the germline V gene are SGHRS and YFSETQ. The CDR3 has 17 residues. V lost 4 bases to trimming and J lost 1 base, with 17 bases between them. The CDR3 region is CASSNYPAPQNTGELFF. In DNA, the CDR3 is TGCGCCAGCAGCAACTACCCGGCGCCCCAGAACACCGGGGAGCTGTTTTTT.

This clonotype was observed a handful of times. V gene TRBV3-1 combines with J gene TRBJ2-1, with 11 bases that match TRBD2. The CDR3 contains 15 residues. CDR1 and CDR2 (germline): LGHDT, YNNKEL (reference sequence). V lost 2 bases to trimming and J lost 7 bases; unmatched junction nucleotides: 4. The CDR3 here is CASSQTSGRGNEQFF. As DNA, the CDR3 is TGTGCCAGCAGCCAAACTAGCGGGAGAGGTAATGAGCAGTTCTTC.

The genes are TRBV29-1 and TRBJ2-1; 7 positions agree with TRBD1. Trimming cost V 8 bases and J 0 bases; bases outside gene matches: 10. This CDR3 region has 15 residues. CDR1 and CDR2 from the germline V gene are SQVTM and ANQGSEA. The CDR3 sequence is CSSQGGSSSYNEQFF. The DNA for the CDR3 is TGCAGCTCCCAAGGGGGCTCGAGCTCCTACAATGAGCAGTTCTTC.